These 5 T cell receptor beta chains originate from one sample sequenced in a study of blood T cell repertoires in COVID-19. Repertoires were generated with immunoSEQ multiplex PCR, while TCRdb's copy carries only in-frame clones and drops some. The profile shows around 200,000 clones, nearly 90% of them singletons. The sequencing sample was made of peripheral blood. Every receptor here comes from a woman between 18 and 29 years old who had recovered from COVID-19.

This chain joins TRBV3-1 (or the pseudogene TRBV3-2) and TRBJ2-1; tentatively, D is TRBD2 (6 bases). The V and J ends lost 0 bases and 4 bases respectively, with 10 bases between them. This CDR3 is 15 amino acids long. Germline CDR1 LGHDT, CDR2 YNNKEL (reference sequence). The DNA for the CDR3 is TGTGCCAGCAGCCAAGACACTAGCTGGTACAATGAGCAGTTCTTC. Its translation is CASSQDTSWYNEQFF.

The chain recombines TRBV6-5 with TRBJ1-1, with 9 bases identical to TRBD1. V was pared by 7 bases and J by 11 bases, with 14 bases of the junction left unmatched. The CDR3 loop spans 14 amino acids. The germline V gene has CDR1 MNHEY and CDR2 SVGAGI. CDR3 DNA sequence: TGTGCCAGCAAATTTACAGGGGGCAGCCAAGGGGCTTTCTTT. This translates into CASKFTGGSQGAFF.

The V gene is TRBV13, the J gene TRBJ2-1; 7 bases match TRBD1. The CDR3 spans 14 residues. After removal of 4 bases from V and 1 base from J, the junction contained 1 base not matched to a gene. Germline V CDR1 and CDR2: PRHDT, FYEKMQ (reference sequence). CDR3 nucleotides: TGTGCCAGCAGCTCGGGACAGTCCTACAATGAGCAGTTCTTC. This sequence encodes CASSSGQSYNEQFF.

The J gene is TRBJ2-1, the V gene TRBV29-1; 7 bases are shared with TRBD2. This CDR3 is 15 amino acids long. Germline CDR1 reads SQVTM; CDR2 reads ANQGSEA. V lost 7 bases to trimming and J lost 3 bases; unmatched junction nucleotides: 12. CDR3 residues: CSGLPVLAVYNEQFF. In nucleotides, the CDR3 is TGCAGCGGCCTCCCAGTCCTAGCGGTCTACAATGAGCAGTTCTTC.

This chain connects TRBV10-3 to TRBJ2-5; 7 bases are a match to TRBD2. In germline, CDR1 is ENHRY, CDR2 SYGVKD. V lost 3 bases and J lost 5; bases outside the gene matches: 18. CDR3 length: 18 amino acids. CDR3 residues: CAISDNMWGEGMAETQYF. CDR3 sequence (DNA): TGTGCCATCAGTGATAATATGTGGGGGGAGGGTATGGCGGAGACCCAGTACTTC.